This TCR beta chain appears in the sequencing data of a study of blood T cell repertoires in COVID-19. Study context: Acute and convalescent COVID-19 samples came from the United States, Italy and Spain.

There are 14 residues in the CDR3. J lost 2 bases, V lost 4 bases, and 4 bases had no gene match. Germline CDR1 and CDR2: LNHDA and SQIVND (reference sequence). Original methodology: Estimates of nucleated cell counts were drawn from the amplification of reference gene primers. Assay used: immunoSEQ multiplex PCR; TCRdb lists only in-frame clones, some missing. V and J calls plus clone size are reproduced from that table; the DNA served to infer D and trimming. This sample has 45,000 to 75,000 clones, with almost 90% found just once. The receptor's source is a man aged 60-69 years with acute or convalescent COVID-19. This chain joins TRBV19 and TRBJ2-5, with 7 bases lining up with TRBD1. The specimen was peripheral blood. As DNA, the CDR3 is TGTGCCAGTAGTAGAGGACAGGCTCAAGAGACCCAGTACTTC. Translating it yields CASSRGQAQETQYF.